Shown below are 22 T cell receptor beta chains from a single sample sequenced in a study of shared clonotypes between healthy human individuals. This table comes from immunoSEQ multiplex PCR, and its TCRdb copy is limited to in-frame clones, with some not included. The sample carries 600,000 to 700,000 clones, around 73% recorded once. Input material: memory CD4+ T cells sorted from blood. The subset is: CD45RA-negative fraction. These receptors came from a woman aged 30 to 39 in good health.

The rearrangement links TRBV6-5 to TRBJ2-5, with a possible D match to TRBD1 (6 bases). From germline, CDR1 is MNHEY and CDR2 SVGAGI. V shed 4 bases and J shed 5 bases, with 11 bases lying between them. CDR3 size: 13 residues. The DNA for the CDR3 is TGTGCCAGCAGTTTTACAGGGCGCGAGACCCAGTACTTC. It yields the protein CASSFTGRETQYF.

The rearrangement joins TRBV28 to TRBJ2-7, with 9 bases that match TRBD2. The CDR3 is made up of 14 amino acids. V lost 6 bases, J lost 0 bases, and 3 bases stayed unmatched. CDR1 is MDHEN, CDR2 SYDVKM, per germline. The CDR3 loop reads CASRAGGNSYEQYF. CDR3 in DNA: TGTGCCAGCAGGGCGGGAGGGAACTCCTACGAGCAGTACTTC. Full variable domain (outside the CDR3, taken from reference TRBV28 and TRBJ2-7): DVKVTQSSRYLVKRTGEKVFLECVQDMDHENMFWYRQDPGLGLRLIYFSYDVKMKEKGDIPEGYSVSREKKERFSLILESASTNQTSMYLCASRAGGNSYEQYFGPGTRLTVT.

The chain is built from TRBV19 and TRBJ1-2; D is undetermined. The length of the CDR3 is 13 residues. Germline V gene data show CDR1 as LNHDA and CDR2 as SQIVND (reference sequence). V lost 2 bases to trimming and J lost 6 bases, with 10 bases between them. CDR3 loop: CASSINAADGYTF. The CDR3 DNA sequence: TGTGCCAGTAGTATAAATGCAGCGGATGGCTACACCTTC.

This rearrangement joins TRBV28 to TRBJ2-1; D not certain. Trimming shortened V by 7 bases and J by 0 bases, and 16 bases separated the two germline ends. Germline values: CDR1 MDHEN, CDR2 SYDVKM. The CDR3 sequence is 16 residues long. The CDR3 here is CASKKRATSSYNEQFF. The CDR3 DNA is TGTGCCAGCAAGAAAAGGGCAACCTCCTCCTACAATGAGCAGTTCTTC.

The J gene is TRBJ2-3, the V gene TRBV7-2, with a possible D match to TRBD1 (5 bases). V shed 6 bases and J shed 1 base, with 8 bases lying between them. Per germline, CDR1 SGHTA and CDR2 FQGNSA. This CDR3 is built from 13 residues. The CDR3 sequence: CASRSRGTDTQYF. CDR3 in DNA: TGTGCCAGCAGGTCCAGGGGCACAGATACGCAGTATTTT.

The chain has TRBV28 and TRBJ1-4, with TRBD1 as a possible D gene (5 bases). This CDR3 spans 14 amino acids. CDR1 MDHEN and CDR2 SYDVKM come from the germline V gene. Trimming took off 2 bases at V and 3 bases at J, with 7 bases between the two ends. The CDR3 coding sequence is TGTGCCAGCAGTTTAGGGGCGCCTAATGAAAAACTGTTTTTT. Protein: CASSLGAPNEKLFF.

This clone has just a few counts. This chain joins TRBV6-5 and TRBJ1-1; D is undetermined. In germline, CDR1 is MNHEY, CDR2 SVGAGI. The CDR3 is 12 residues long. V shed 9 bases and J shed 1 base, with 9 bases lying between them. The CDR3 loop reads CASQYWNTEAFF. In DNA, the CDR3 is TGTGCCAGTCAATATTGGAACACTGAAGCTTTCTTT.

V and J are TRBV12-2 and TRBJ1-5. TRBV12-2 is a pseudogene segment. The CDR3 contains 16 residues. In nucleotides, the CDR3 is TGTGCAAGTCGCTTACTCGGGGGGGATAGCAATCAGCCCCAGCATTTT. Its translation is CASRLLGGDSNQPQHF.

V gene TRBV25-1 combines with J gene TRBJ1-6; D unclear. Trimming took off 8 bases at V and 6 bases at J, with 11 bases between the two ends. The CDR3 totals 13 residues. Germline values: CDR1 MGHDK, CDR2 SYGVNS. In DNA, the CDR3 is TGTGCCAGCCGAGACACTTCTAATTCACCCCTCCACTTT. This encodes CASRDTSNSPLHF.

The chain joins TRBV19 to TRBJ1-5, with TRBD1 matching over 7 bases. Trimming took 5 bases from V and 7 from J; bases not matched to a gene: 11. The CDR3 runs 15 residues. From germline, CDR1 is LNHDA and CDR2 SQIVND (reference sequence). The CDR3: CASSPRQGIGQPQHF. The CDR3 DNA sequence: TGTGCCAGTAGTCCCCGACAGGGAATCGGCCAGCCCCAGCATTTT.

This clone has more than one count but fewer than ten. A much larger clone differs by one base, so this may be a read error. J is TRBJ2-7 and V is TRBV28; D is unclear. V was clipped by 6 bases and J by 3 bases, with 3 bases between them. Germline CDR1 and CDR2: MDHEN and SYDVKM. CDR3 length: 10 amino acids. CDR3: CASRHYEQYF. Here the CDR3 DNA reads TGTGCCAGCAGACACTACGAGCAGTACTTC.

This clone was recorded a few times. This sequence joins TRBV2 and TRBJ2-1; TRBD2 is a possible D gene (5 bases). This CDR3 spans 17 amino acids. Trimming left V 1 base short and J 4 bases short, with 17 bases between. CDR1 and CDR2 from the germline V gene are SNHLY and FYNNEI. The CDR3 sequence is CASSEDAGEGGYNEQFF. The CDR3, as DNA: TGTGCCAGCAGTGAAGATGCAGGAGAGGGTGGGTACAATGAGCAGTTCTTC.

This clone was seen only a few times. V gene TRBV5-3 combines with J gene TRBJ2-7; a possible D gene is TRBD1 (6 bases). TRBV5-3 is an open reading frame whose function is uncertain. V was clipped by 7 bases and J by 9 bases, with 11 bases between them. The CDR3 has 10 residues. The chain's CDR3 is CARSQGSQYF. The CDR3 coding sequence is TGTGCCAGATCCCAGGGGTCGCAGTACTTC.

This clone was counted a single time. J is TRBJ2-6 and V is TRBV19; TRBD2 aligns across 7 bases. The CDR3 is 17 residues long. After removal of 6 bases from V and 1 base from J, the junction contained 9 bases not matched to a gene. Germline values: CDR1 LNHDA, CDR2 SQIVND (reference sequence). In DNA form, the CDR3 reads TGTGCCAGTAGGCAGGGACTACTCCTGTCTGGGGCCAACGTCCTGACTTTC. It encodes CASRQGLLLSGANVLTF.

The table lists this clone with a few counts. The V and J genes are TRBV9 and TRBJ2-3, with TRBD2 matching over 10 bases. Germline V gene sequence: CDR1 SGDLS, CDR2 YYNGEE. This CDR3 region has 14 residues. Trimming took 2 bases from V and 5 from J; bases not matched to a gene: 2. CDR3 residues: CASSVSGRLDTQYF. The CDR3, as DNA: TGTGCCAGCAGCGTTAGCGGGAGGTTAGATACGCAGTATTTT.

This chain links TRBV28 with TRBJ1-2; possibly TRBD1 for D (5 bases). CDR3 size: 15 residues. Germline loops: CDR1 MDHEN, CDR2 SYDVKM. V lost 6 bases to trimming and J lost 1 base, with 15 bases between them. CDR3 sequence reads: CASRLPRDGNYGYTF. CDR3 nucleotide sequence: TGTGCCAGCAGATTACCCCGGGACGGTAACTATGGCTACACCTTC.

V usage is TRBV5-5 and J usage is TRBJ1-5; tentative D call: TRBD1 (5 bases). The CDR3 contains 16 residues. CDR1 SGHKS and CDR2 YYEKEE come from the germline V gene (reference sequence). V was trimmed by 3 bases and J by 0 bases, leaving 13 bases between them. CDR3 sequence (DNA): TGTGCCAGCAGCTCTGTTGGGGGTTATAGCAATCAGCCCCAGCATTTT. It is translated as CASSSVGGYSNQPQHF.

This chain joins TRBV1 and TRBJ2-1; the D call TRBD2 from the table was never checked on the DNA. TRBV1 is a documented pseudogene. This CDR3 contains 18 residues. CDR3 region: CTSSLVRESGSKGNEQFF. In nucleotides, the CDR3 is TGCACCAGCAGCCTGGTTAGAGAAAGCGGGAGTAAGGGCAATGAGCAGTTCTTC.

The table lists this clone with a few counts. This chain uses TRBV9 with TRBJ1-2, with D tentatively TRBD1 (5 bases). The V and J ends lost 5 bases and 3 bases respectively, with 20 bases between them. CDR3 size: 16 residues. Germline lookup yields CDR1 SGDLS and CDR2 YYNGEE. The CDR3: CASRKGRGSDYYGYTF. The CDR3, as DNA: TGTGCCAGCAGAAAAGGGAGGGGTAGCGACTACTATGGCTACACCTTC.

This sequence joins TRBV20-1 and TRBJ2-7; tentatively, D is TRBD2 (5 bases). The V gene lost 8 bases and the J gene lost 4 bases, with 12 bases spanning the gap. This CDR3 contains 11 residues. Per the germline V gene, CDR1 is DFQATT and CDR2 is SNEGSKA (reference sequence). The CDR3 sequence: CSTTRGYEQYF. The DNA for the CDR3 is TGCAGTACCACTAGAGGATACGAGCAGTACTTC.

The chain recombines TRBV30 with TRBJ1-3; D uncertain. The CDR3 spans 17 residues. Germline lookup yields CDR1 GTSNPN and CDR2 SVGIG (reference sequence). V lost 2 bases to trimming and J lost 0 bases, with 17 bases between them. CDR3 sequence reads: CAWSPNAGGFSGNTIYF. CDR3 in DNA: TGTGCCTGGAGTCCGAACGCGGGCGGTTTCTCTGGAAACACCATATATTTT. Full variable domain (missing parts from reference TRBV30 and TRBJ1-3): SQTIHQWPATLVQPVGSPLSLECTVEGTSNPNLYWYRQAAGRGLQLLFYSVGIGQISSEVPQNLSASRPQDRQFILSSKKLLLSDSGFYLCAWSPNAGGFSGNTIYFGEGSWLTVV.

As DNA, the CDR3 is TGTGCCAGCTCACAGGGGGAGAACACTGAAGCTTTCTTT. It is translated as CASSQGENTEAFF. This chain joins TRBV18 and TRBJ1-1, with D perhaps TRBD1 (6 bases). The CDR3 extends over 13 amino acids. The germline V and J ends were trimmed by 4 bases and 1 base, with 7 bases remaining between them. CDR1 is KGHSH, CDR2 LQKENI, per germline. Complete variable domain (other parts from reference TRBV18 and TRBJ1-1): NAGVMQNPRHLVRRRGQEARLRCSPMKGHSHVYWYRQLPEEGLKFMVYLQKENIIDESGMPKERFSAEFPKEGPSILRIQQVVRGDSAAYFCASSQGENTEAFFGQGTRLTVV.